These T cell receptor beta chains were read from a single sample in a study of tumor-infiltrating lymphocytes in glioblastoma multiforme. MiXCR, run by TCRdb on the multiplex PCR reads, gives a single entry per CDR3 protein. The sample records approximately 9,300 distinct CDR3 sequences, about 66% being singletons. The sequenced sample was brain tumor tissue. These receptors were taken from a male donor with glioblastoma. Each CDR3 is given with its conserved first and last residue. A D gene is named only where the DNA matches it firmly. Clone size is not always given. Where it is, it says once, few, many or a class for expanded clones.

D gene	J gene	V gene	clone size	CDR3 DNA	CDR3 protein
.	TRBJ2-5	TRBV29-1	.	TGCAGCGTTCCCGGGCGAGAGGGGGAGACCCAGTACTTC	CSVPGREGETQYF
.	TRBJ1-2	TRBV11-2	.	TGTGCCAGCAGCTTGTCGGACAAGGGATTCTATGGCTACACCTTC	CASSLSDKGFYGYTF
.	TRBJ2-7	TRBV6-1	few	TGTGCCAGCTTCCTAGATGGGGGGCACTCCTACGAGCAGTACTTC	CASFLDGGHSYEQYF
.	TRBJ2-7	TRBV6-1	.	TGTGCCAGCAGTGAAAGGACCTCCTACGAGCAGTACTTC	CASSERTSYEQYF
.	TRBJ2-7	TRBV5-1	.	TGCGCCAGCAGCTTGTTGAGCGGGCCCTTCTACGAGCAGTACTTC	CASSLLSGPFYEQYF
.	TRBJ2-7	TRBV19	few	TGTGCCAGTAGTGGGGACTACGAGCAGTACTTC	CASSGDYEQYF
.	TRBJ2-2	TRBV21-1	.	TGTGCCAGCAGCAAAGTCCGAAGGCATTCAGCGGGAGGGGTAAACCGGGGAGTTGTTTTT	CASSKVRRHSAGGVNRGVVF
.	TRBJ2-1	TRBV11-2	few	TGTGCCAGCAGCTTAGATAGGGGGAATGCGCAGTTTTTT	CASSLDRGNAQFF
TRBD1	TRBJ2-7	TRBV7-8	medium-sized	TGTGCCAGCAGCTTAGAGGGGACAGTTACCTCCTACGAGCAGTACTTC	CASSLEGTVTSYEQYF
.	TRBJ1-5	TRBV20-1	.	TGCAGCCCTAGTGGGCAAGGCAGTTTGATGCAGCCCCAGCGTTTT	CSPSGQGSLMQPQRF
.	TRBJ2-4	TRBV9	.	TGTGCCAGCAGCACCGTCACAGGGGAGGAAGGAAACATTCAGTACTTC	CASSTVTGEEGNIQYF
.	TRBJ1-6	TRBV20-1	few	TGCAGTGCTAGAGTGCGGGGTTCGGTGAATTCACCCCTCCACTTT	CSARVRGSVNSPLHF
.	TRBJ2-1	TRBV6-2/TRBV6-3	.	TGTGCCAGCAGTTACCTAGGGATCGCGGACTCCTACAATGAGCAGTTCTTC	CASSYLGIADSYNEQFF
TRBD2	TRBJ2-1	TRBV11-2	.	TGTGCCAGCAGCTCCGGGACTAGCAATGAGCAGTTCTTC	CASSSGTSNEQFF
.	TRBJ2-1	TRBV20-1	.	TGCAGTGCCCCCGGGGCGGTAGCTCGGCACAAGGAGCAGTTCTTC	CSAPGAVARHKEQFF
TRBD2	TRBJ2-3	TRBV20-1	medium-sized	TGCAGTGCTAGCTCCGGGAGGATTTCGGGCACAGATACGCAGTATTTT	CSASSGRISGTDTQYF
.	TRBJ2-2	TRBV15	many	TGTGCCACCAGCGACCGCCCTTTCGCCGGGGAGCTGTTTTTT	CATSDRPFAGELFF
.	TRBJ2-5	TRBV11-2	.	TGTGCCAGCAGCTTTGAGGGCGAGACCCAGTACTTC	CASSFEGETQYF
.	TRBJ2-1	TRBV11-2	.	TGTACCGGCAGCCCCGGAAACCCGATTAGGGAGCAGTTCTTC	CTGSPGNPIREQFF
.	TRBJ2-3	TRBV6-1	.	TGTGCCAGCAGTGGACGGGACGTCACTAGCACAGATACGTACTATTTT	CASSGRDVTSTDTYYF
.	TRBJ2-7	TRBV5-6	once	TGTGCCAGCAGCTTGACTAGTATCCACGAGCGGTACTTC	CASSLTSIHERYF
TRBD2	TRBJ2-2	TRBV20-1	.	TGCAGTGCTAGAAAAAGCGGGAGCACCGGGGAGCTGTTTTTC	CSARKSGSTGELFF
.	TRBJ1-2	TRBV29-1	.	TGCAGCGCTCAACCGTGGGATGGCTACACCTTC	CSAQPWDGYTF
.	TRBJ1-2	TRBV6-1	.	TGTGCTAGCAGTGAACCGGGGGGCGGCTATGCCTACACCTTC	CASSEPGGGYAYTF
TRBD1	TRBJ2-2	TRBV6-5	.	TGTGCCAGCAGTTATAGTCAGGGGGCCGGGGAGCTGTTTTTT	CASSYSQGAGELFF
TRBD1	TRBJ2-3	TRBV14	once	TGTGCCAGCAGCCCGACAGGGACGACAGATACGCAGTATTTT	CASSPTGTTDTQYF
TRBD2	TRBJ2-1	TRBV7-9	many	TGTGCCAGCAGGATGACTAGCGGGAGGGCCCCCTACAATGAGCAGTTCTTC	CASRMTSGRAPYNEQFF
TRBD1	TRBJ2-1	TRBV4-2	.	TGTGCCCGCAACCAAGCGAAAGGGGGCGCAAGCGATGAGCAGTTCTTC	CARNQAKGGASDEQFF
.	TRBJ2-3	TRBV5-4	.	TGTGCCAGCAGCGAACTTGGGGATACAGATACGCAGTATTTT	CASSELGDTDTQYF
.	TRBJ2-2	TRBV5-5	.	TGTGCCAGCAGCTTCATGAAGGGGCCCGCGAACACCGGGGAGCTGTTTTTT	CASSFMKGPANTGELFF
.	TRBJ2-1	TRBV4-1	.	TGCGCCAGCTGCCAAGAAGAGAAGCCCTTTAATGAGCGGTTCTTC	CASCQEEKPFNERFF